This passage covers 24 T cell receptor beta chains from one sample sequenced in a study of blood T cell repertoires in COVID-19. Clones were sequenced by immunoSEQ multiplex PCR, and TCRdb holds only the in-frame ones, with some missing. There are some 200,000 clones in the sample; roughly 76% occur only once, and roughly 11% lies in the top ten. The source material was peripheral blood. All receptors come from a woman in her forties with COVID-19, enrolled during active disease.

This sequence joins TRBV11-2 and TRBJ2-3; 11 nucleotides line up with TRBD2. V lost 5 bases, J lost 7 bases, and 11 bases stayed unmatched. The CDR3 totals 16 residues. Per germline, CDR1 SGHAT and CDR2 FQNNGV. CDR3 bases: TGTGCCAGCAGCCCCGGGGCACTAGCGGGAGAATATACGCAGTATTTT. Its protein is CASSPGALAGEYTQYF.

The gene calls are TRBV18 and TRBJ1-4, with 9 bases lining up with TRBD1. This CDR3 comprises 18 residues. The germline CDR1 and CDR2 sequences are KGHSH and LQKENI. Trimming removed 3 bases from V and 7 bases from J; junction bases left unmatched: 15. CDR3 residues: CASSPSVPGQGRGEKLFF. The CDR3 DNA is TGTGCCAGCTCACCTTCCGTCCCGGGACAGGGCCGTGGTGAAAAACTGTTTTTT.

The chain uses TRBV4-1 and TRBJ1-1; 9 bases match TRBD1. Trimming cost V 2 bases and J 7 bases; bases outside gene matches: 8. This CDR3 is 15 amino acids long. Germline CDR1 is MGHRA and CDR2 is YSYEKL. CDR3 sequence reads: CASSQNRGLKGEAFF. The CDR3 nucleotides read TGCGCCAGCAGCCAAAACAGGGGGCTCAAGGGTGAAGCTTTCTTT.

This sequence joins TRBV25-1 and TRBJ1-1, with TRBD1 matching 8 bases. CDR1 MGHDK and CDR2 SYGVNS come from the germline V gene. The V and J ends lost 4 bases and 8 bases, in that order; junction bases with no gene match: 6. CDR3 length: 13 amino acids. CDR3 region: CASSGTGSTEAFF. The CDR3 region has the DNA TGTGCCAGCAGTGGGACAGGGTCGACCGAAGCTTTCTTT.

The chain combines TRBV28 with TRBJ2-3; the match to TRBD2 covers 11 bases. Looked up from germline, CDR1 is MDHEN and CDR2 is SYDVKM. The CDR3 contains 16 residues. V was clipped by 4 bases and J by 6 bases; unmatched bases: 9. CDR3 in amino acids: CASSSRLAGTGDTQYF. In DNA, the CDR3 is TGTGCCAGCAGTTCCCGACTAGCGGGAACTGGGGATACGCAGTATTTT. The full variable domain, rest sourced from reference TRBV28 and TRBJ2-3, is DVKVTQSSRYLVKRTGEKVFLECVQDMDHENMFWYRQDPGLGLRLIYFSYDVKMKEKGDIPEGYSVSREKKERFSLILESASTNQTSMYLCASSSRLAGTGDTQYFGPGTRLTVL.

This chain uses TRBV6-5 with TRBJ2-5; D gene uncertain. Germline assignment: CDR1 MNHEY and CDR2 SVGAGI. Trimming took off 4 bases at V and 5 bases at J, with 11 bases between the two ends. This CDR3 spans 13 amino acids. The CDR3, as DNA: TGTGCCAGCAGTTTTCGGGTCGGGGAGACCCAGTACTTC. Translation gives CASSFRVGETQYF.

This chain links TRBV4-1 with TRBJ1-6, with 8 positions matching TRBD1. The germline V gene has CDR1 MGHRA and CDR2 YSYEKL. Germline trimming cut 3 bases from V and 2 bases from J; bases unmatched to any gene: 12. This CDR3 comprises 19 residues. This CDR3 is CASSQFSGGAKAYNSPLHF. The CDR3 nucleotides read TGCGCCAGCAGCCAGTTCTCAGGGGGCGCAAAGGCCTATAATTCACCCCTCCACTTT.

The rearrangement joins TRBV29-1 to TRBJ1-1; unclear D gene. The germline CDR1 and CDR2 sequences are SQVTM and ANQGSEA. CDR3 size: 13 residues. Trimming shortened V by 4 bases and J by 4 bases, and 13 bases separated the two germline ends. This CDR3 reads CSVGLRRGTEAFF. CDR3 in DNA: TGCAGCGTTGGCCTCCGACGGGGCACTGAAGCTTTCTTT.

The chain carries TRBV6-5 and TRBJ2-2; TRBD1 matches 8 bases. Germline assignment: CDR1 MNHEY and CDR2 SVGAGI. The CDR3 sequence is 14 residues long. J lost 1 base, V lost 11 bases, and 6 bases had no gene match. CDR3 in amino acids: CAFQGAENTGELFF. For the CDR3, the DNA is TGTGCCTTCCAGGGGGCGGAGAACACCGGGGAGCTGTTTTTT.

This chain uses TRBV28 with TRBJ2-5, with TRBD1 matching over 8 bases. Germline V gene lookup returns CDR1 MDHEN and CDR2 SYDVKM. Germline trimming cut 3 bases from V and 5 bases from J; bases unmatched to any gene: 8. This CDR3 region has 15 residues. CDR3 sequence: CASSLARGRWETQYF. In nucleotides, the CDR3 is TGTGCCAGCAGTTTGGCCAGGGGGCGATGGGAGACCCAGTACTTC.

The chain is built from TRBV7-6 and TRBJ2-1; 10 bases are shared with TRBD2. This CDR3 region has 15 residues. With V trimmed by 5 bases and J by 4 bases, 5 bases remained unmatched. Germline V gene lookup returns CDR1 SGHVS and CDR2 FNYEAQ. In nucleotides, the CDR3 is TGTGCCAGCAGCGGAATAGCGGGGGGTTACAATGAGCAGTTCTTC. As protein: CASSGIAGGYNEQFF.

The chain links TRBV7-9 to TRBJ2-1, with D tentatively TRBD2 (5 bases). Germline loops: CDR1 SEHNR, CDR2 FQNEAQ (reference sequence). V was pared by 6 bases and J by 4 bases, with 13 bases between. This CDR3 contains 14 residues. CDR3 loop: CASRKEGGYNEQFF. CDR3 coding DNA: TGTGCCAGCAGAAAGGAAGGAGGTTACAATGAGCAGTTCTTC.

This clone was observed once. The rearrangement joins TRBV18 to TRBJ2-1, with TRBD1 matching over 9 bases. From germline, CDR1 is KGHSH and CDR2 LQKENI. The CDR3 is 15 amino acids. J gave up 9 bases and V 0 bases, and 6 bases lay outside the gene matches. CDR3 DNA sequence: TGTGCCAGCTCACCACCCGGACAGGGGTTCATTGAGCAGTTCTTC. Protein product: CASSPPGQGFIEQFF.

In its sample, this clone was seen a few times. CDR3 coding DNA: TGTTCCCCCCGCGTCTCGAATGAGCAGTTCTTC. Its translation: CSPRVSNEQFF. The chain joins TRBV6-7 to TRBJ2-1; D gene unclear. TRBV6-7 is placed among ORFs of uncertain function. The CDR3 contains 11 residues.

The gene calls are TRBV20-1 and TRBJ2-1, with 7 nucleotides matching TRBD2. Per the germline V gene, CDR1 is DFQATT and CDR2 is SNEGSKA (reference sequence). The ends lost 3 bases at V and 4 bases at J; junction bases unmatched: 6. CDR3 length: 14 residues. The CDR3 loop reads CSASFGGEYNEQFF. CDR3 in DNA: TGCAGTGCTAGTTTTGGGGGGGAATACAATGAGCAGTTCTTC.

This chain links TRBV7-2 with TRBJ2-3; D is possibly TRBD2 (6 bases). Germline V CDR1 and CDR2: SGHTA, FQGNSA. The CDR3 runs to 16 residues. Trimming left V 0 bases short and J 5 bases short, with 15 bases between. CDR3 sequence: CASSLAGGRQGDTQYF. DNA of the CDR3: TGTGCCAGCAGCTTAGCGGGGGGACGCCAGGGAGATACGCAGTATTTT.

The genes are TRBV2 and TRBJ1-1, with a tentative D call TRBD1 (5 bases). V was cut by 6 bases and J by 4 bases, with 15 bases left in between. Germline V gene lookup returns CDR1 SNHLY and CDR2 FYNNEI. The CDR3 spans 14 residues. The CDR3 sequence is CASRDNWGGTEAFF. The CDR3 DNA reads as TGTGCCAGCAGAGACAATTGGGGGGGCACTGAAGCTTTCTTT.

As DNA, the CDR3 is TGTGCCAGCAGCTTCCCCGGAGGTAGCGGGAGTGACCCAGATACGCAGTATTTT. Translating gives CASSFPGGSGSDPDTQYF. The V call is TRBV7-8, the J call TRBJ2-3, with 9 bases lining up with TRBD2. The V gene's germline CDR1 is SGHVS and CDR2 FQNEAQ. The CDR3 covers 18 residues. The J segment lost 4 bases and the V segment lost 3 bases, leaving 14 bases of the junction unmatched.

V usage is TRBV11-2 and J usage is TRBJ2-5; maybe TRBD1 (6 bases). The CDR3 length is 14 residues. The germline CDR1 and CDR2 sequences are SGHAT and FQNNGV. The V end lost 6 bases, the J end lost 6 bases, and 17 bases lay between the germline ends. The CDR3 DNA is TGTGCCAGCAGACAAAGCGTAGGGGGACAGACCCAGTACTTC. This codes for CASRQSVGGQTQYF.

A few counts support this clone. The genes are TRBV7-2 and TRBJ1-2, with 8 nucleotides matching TRBD1. CDR1 SGHTA and CDR2 FQGNSA come from the germline V gene. J was trimmed by 6 bases and V by 5 bases; bases with no gene match: 8. This CDR3 region has 14 residues. CDR3 nucleotides: TGTGCCAGCAGCCGGAGACAGGGGATAGATGGCTACACCTTC. This encodes CASSRRQGIDGYTF.

The sample holds one count of this clone. CDR3: CASSPRGLAGYPNTGELFF. The DNA of the CDR3 is TGTGCCAGCAGTCCACGGGGACTAGCGGGGTATCCGAACACCGGGGAGCTGTTTTTT. The J gene is TRBJ2-2, the V gene TRBV2; 13 nucleotides agree with TRBD2. Germline assignment: CDR1 SNHLY and CDR2 FYNNEI. With 5 bases clipped from V and 0 bases from J, the junction kept 9 bases outside the gene matches. The CDR3 covers 19 residues. The variable domain in full, completed from reference TRBV2 and TRBJ2-2, reads EPEVTQTPSHQVTQMGQEVILRCVPISNHLYFYWYRQILGQKVEFLVSFYNNEISEKSEIFDDQFSVERPDGSNFTLKIRSTKLEDSAMYFCASSPRGLAGYPNTGELFFGEGSRLTVL.

The chain uses TRBV2 and TRBJ2-5; TRBD1 matches at 8 bases. Germline V gene sequence: CDR1 SNHLY, CDR2 FYNNEI. V was pared by 10 bases and J by 1 base, with 8 bases of the junction left unmatched. The CDR3 is made up of 14 amino acids. DNA for the CDR3: TGTGCCACTAAAACAGGGGGTAGCCAAGAGACCCAGTACTTC. It encodes CATKTGGSQETQYF.

This clone was observed a handful of times. The gene calls are TRBV14 and TRBJ2-2; D gene ambiguous. V lost 1 base and J lost 8, with 5 bases in between. Per the germline V gene, CDR1 is SGHDN and CDR2 is FVKESK. CDR3 length: 12 amino acids. The CDR3 is CASSQVQGELFF. CDR3 in DNA: TGTGCCAGCAGCCAAGTTCAAGGGGAGCTGTTTTTT.

The CDR3 region has the DNA TGTGCCAGCAGCCTAGCGGGATCCGGGGAGCTGTTTTTT. Its protein is CASSLAGSGELFF. V gene TRBV7-3 combines with J gene TRBJ2-2; 9 positions match TRBD2. CDR3 size: 13 residues. Germline lookup yields CDR1 SGHTA and CDR2 FQGTGA. After removal of 5 bases from V and 6 bases from J, the junction contained 1 base not matched to a gene.